The T cell receptor beta chain under discussion was sequenced for a study of long-term antiretroviral therapy in people with HIV. Findings of the study overall: The data indicate that diversity increased after ART but remained below transplant donor controls. Clones with expansion before ART led the repertoire at all time points. Repertoires looked antigen-experienced, with only a slight naive shift after ART. The study lacked data on ART adherence, viral resistance or therapy changes.

At the survey level, the v3.0 immunoSEQ assay was run. Assay used: immunoSEQ multiplex PCR; TCRdb lists only in-frame clones, some missing. The data hold 25,000 or so clones, with 78% observed a single time. Of note for this clone: The antigen is undetermined.

The sample consisted of unsorted PBMCs, taken 1.5 years before starting antiretroviral therapy. The clonotype originates from a man between 18 and 29 years old with HIV.

In DNA, the CDR3 is TGTGCCAGCAGCCTATCGCCGGGACAGGGGGACTATGGCTACACCTTC. Translation: CASSLSPGQGDYGYTF. The gene calls are TRBV4-2 and TRBJ1-2; TRBD1 matches at 11 bases. Per germline, CDR1 LGHNA and CDR2 YNFKEQ. CDR3 size: 16 residues. V lost 4 bases, J lost 3 bases, and 7 bases stayed unmatched.